The present TCR beta chain was sequenced within a study of shared clonotypes between healthy human individuals. The repertoire was sequenced with immunoSEQ multiplex PCR; TCRdb's copy has only in-frame clones and lacks some. Of roughly 2 million clones listed, roughly 95% are singletons. Trimming took off 0 bases at V and 8 bases at J, with 16 bases between the two ends. The CDR3 loop spans 15 amino acids. Germline V CDR1 and CDR2: MNHEY, SVGAGI. V gene TRBV6-5 combines with J gene TRBJ1-1; no reliable D call. Material for sequencing was naive CD4+ T cells sorted from blood. Subset of the sample: CD45RA+ positively selected. This clonotype was sampled from a man aged 18 to 35 in good health. CDR3 bases: TGTGCCAGCAGTTACTCGGCGTTCGGCCCGGGAGAAGCTTTCTTT. Translation: CASSYSAFGPGEAFF.